The T cell receptor beta chain described here comes from a study of Ad26.COV2.S vaccination and SARS-CoV-2 variants. Whole-study context: A participant enrolled in the COV1001 Ad26.COV2.S trial arm provided the sample.

CDR1 SQVTM and CDR2 ANQGSEA come from the germline V gene. CDR3 size: 12 residues. Notes on the study in general: Placebo and vaccine recipients had non-spike TCR breadth that was similar.

This clone has a single count. Its antigen remains unidentified. The sample's treatment: around 19 received Ad26.COV2.S at low or high dose, single or two shots; about 5 received placebo; per-sample allocation not given. The samples were gathered on day 63 after the first injection of vaccine or placebo. Expressing Wuhan-strain SARS-CoV-2 spike, an Ad26 vector served as the vaccine. Only in-frame clones appear in the TCRdb table, and some are missing; sequencing was by immunoSEQ multiplex PCR. The sample comprises approximately 500,000 clones, around 88% of which are singletons, and roughly 13% rests with the top ten.

Sequenced here: peripheral blood, sampled in a trial of Ad26.COV2.S vaccine versus placebo. The source is a person aged 18-65 years who received the Ad26.COV2.S COVID-19 vaccine or a placebo. V is TRBV29-1 and J is TRBJ1-1; D not certain. This CDR3 reads CAIWGPDTEAFF. CDR3 nucleotide sequence: TGCGCCATCTGGGGTCCGGACACTGAAGCTTTCTTT.